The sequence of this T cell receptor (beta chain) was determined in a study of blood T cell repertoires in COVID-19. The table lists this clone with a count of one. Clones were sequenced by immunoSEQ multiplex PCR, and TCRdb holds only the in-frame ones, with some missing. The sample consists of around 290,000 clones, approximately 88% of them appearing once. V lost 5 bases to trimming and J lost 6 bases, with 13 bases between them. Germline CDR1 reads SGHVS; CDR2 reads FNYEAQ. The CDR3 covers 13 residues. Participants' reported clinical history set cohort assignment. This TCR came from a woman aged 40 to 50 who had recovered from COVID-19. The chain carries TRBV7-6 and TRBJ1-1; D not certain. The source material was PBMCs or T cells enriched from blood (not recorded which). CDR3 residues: CASSPVGPAEAFF. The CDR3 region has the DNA TGTGCCAGCAGCCCCGTCGGTCCGGCTGAAGCTTTCTTT.